A single sample gave rise to the 13 T cell receptor beta chains below, sequenced in a study of T cell changes during pregnancy in multiple sclerosis (dated by TCRdb to the late 2010s). The library came from the immunoSEQ multiplex PCR assay. TCRdb re-hosts the immuneACCESS table, in-frame sequences only. Its copies lack some clones; in the studies checked, an unresolved V gene accounts for under half of them, and the cause for the rest is not known. The sample table holds around 70,000 clones, of which around nine tenths were seen once. Together, the top ten hold approximately 2.1% of the sample. Specimen: peripheral blood, collected in the second trimester of pregnancy. The receptors originated from a female donor in good health, enrolled as a control in a pregnancy study.

V usage is TRBV6-1 and J usage is TRBJ2-1; a possible D gene is TRBD2 (7 bases). The CDR3 totals 14 residues. V was cut by 1 base and J by 4 bases, with 8 bases left in between. Germline-derived CDR1 and CDR2 are MNHNS and SASEGT. As DNA, the CDR3 is TGTGCCAGCAGTGAAGAGGGGGGGTACAATGAGCAGTTCTTC. Amino acid sequence: CASSEEGGYNEQFF.

V usage is TRBV5-4 and J usage is TRBJ1-6; possibly TRBD1 for D (5 bases). The CDR3 length is 14 residues. Deletions cut 0 bases from V and 10 bases from J, with 11 bases between. CDR1 is SGHNT and CDR2 is YYREEE in the germline V gene (reference sequence). CDR3 in DNA: TGTGCCAGCAGCTTGGACAGGTCCGGATCACCCCTCCACTTT. Encoded protein: CASSLDRSGSPLHF.

The gene calls are TRBV18 and TRBJ2-3; the D gene is possibly TRBD1 (6 bases). Germline lookup yields CDR1 KGHSH and CDR2 LQKENI. The CDR3 sequence is 15 residues long. Trimming stripped 3 bases from V and 5 bases from J, with 15 bases between. The CDR3: CASSPSTGILDTQYF. The DNA for the CDR3 is TGTGCCAGCTCACCTTCTACAGGGATCTTAGATACGCAGTATTTT. The variable domain in full, completed from reference TRBV18 and TRBJ2-3, reads NAGVMQNPRHLVRRRGQEARLRCSPMKGHSHVYWYRQLPEEGLKFMVYLQKENIIDESGMPKERFSAEFPKEGPSILRIQQVVRGDSAAYFCASSPSTGILDTQYFGPGTRLTVL.

The chain employs TRBV7-6 and TRBJ2-1; TRBD1 matches at 9 bases. CDR1 SGHVS and CDR2 FNYEAQ come from the germline V gene. With V trimmed by 5 bases and J by 6 bases, 5 bases remained unmatched. This CDR3 spans 14 amino acids. CDR3 sequence: CASSRDRVGNEQFF. CDR3 coding DNA: TGTGCCAGCAGCCGGGACAGGGTAGGCAATGAGCAGTTCTTC.

The chain couples TRBV19 to TRBJ1-5; unclear D gene. Germline assignment: CDR1 LNHDA and CDR2 SQIVND (reference sequence). V lost 7 bases and J lost 11, with 15 bases in between. The CDR3 sequence is 12 residues long. The CDR3: CASKSPGLAQHF. In DNA, the CDR3 is TGTGCCAGTAAATCCCCGGGATTGGCCCAGCATTTT.

The chain is built from TRBV18 and TRBJ2-7; D may be TRBD1 (6 bases). V lost 3 bases and J lost 5, with 17 bases in between. Germline CDR1 and CDR2: KGHSH and LQKENI. The CDR3 length is 15 residues. As DNA, the CDR3 is TGTGCCAGCTCACCCCGTAAGGGGGAAAAAAACGAGCAGTACTTC. Translation: CASSPRKGEKNEQYF. Supplemented by reference TRBV18 and TRBJ2-7, the full variable domain reads NAGVMQNPRHLVRRRGQEARLRCSPMKGHSHVYWYRQLPEEGLKFMVYLQKENIIDESGMPKERFSAEFPKEGPSILRIQQVVRGDSAAYFCASSPRKGEKNEQYFGPGTRLTVT.

The V gene is TRBV9, the J gene TRBJ2-5; TRBD2 agrees at 9 bases. Germline V lookup: CDR1 SGDLS, CDR2 YYNGEE. With 3 bases clipped from V and 1 base from J, the junction kept 7 bases outside the gene matches. The CDR3 is 16 residues long. The DNA of the CDR3 is TGTGCCAGCAGCGAAGGGACTAGCCTCCCCCAAGAGACCCAGTACTTC. This encodes CASSEGTSLPQETQYF.

The rearrangement uses TRBV11-2 and TRBJ1-6; possibly TRBD1 for D (5 bases). Deletions cut 5 bases from V and 9 bases from J, with 14 bases between. CDR1 is SGHAT and CDR2 is FQNNGV in the germline V gene. The CDR3 spans 14 residues. The CDR3, as DNA: TGTGCCAGCAGCCCTAGTGCAGGGATTTCACCCCTCCACTTT. It specifies CASSPSAGISPLHF.

The count of this clone is one. J is TRBJ2-5 and V is TRBV7-8, with 12 bases lining up with TRBD2. The CDR3 runs to 15 residues. Germline-derived CDR1 and CDR2 are SGHVS and FQNEAQ. V was clipped by 2 bases and J by 5 bases; unmatched bases: 3. CDR3 sequence: CASSLLAGGLETQYF. CDR3 nucleotides: TGTGCCAGCAGCTTACTAGCGGGGGGGCTCGAGACCCAGTACTTC. The full variable domain, in which reference TRBV7-8 and TRBJ2-5 provide the parts outside the CDR3, is GAGVSQSPRYKVAKRGQDVALRCDPISGHVSLFWYQQALGQGPEFLTYFQNEAQLDKSGLPSDRFFAERPEGSVSTLKIQRTQQEDSAVYLCASSLLAGGLETQYFGPGTRLLVL.

The CDR3 region is CASSRGGRTPMNTEAFF. CDR3 DNA: TGTGCCAGCAGTCGAGGAGGTCGGACGCCAATGAACACTGAAGCTTTCTTT. The chain has TRBV7-9 and TRBJ1-1; no firm D call. The CDR3 spans 17 residues. CDR1 is SEHNR and CDR2 is FQNEAQ in the germline V gene (reference sequence). V was clipped by 6 bases and J by 0 bases, with 20 bases between them.

The genes are TRBV18 and TRBJ2-2, with TRBD2 identical over 7 bases. V was pared by 8 bases and J by 4 bases, with 4 bases of the junction left unmatched. This CDR3 region has 13 residues. Looked up from germline, CDR1 is KGHSH and CDR2 is LQKENI. CDR3 DNA: TGTGCCAGCCGGGACTACCTCACCGGGGAGCTGTTTTTT. Protein product: CASRDYLTGELFF.

The chain links TRBV12-5 to TRBJ2-5; possible D gene TRBD1, 5 bases. The V gene's germline CDR1 is LGHNT and CDR2 FRNRAP. The CDR3 is made up of 14 amino acids. Trimming took off 0 bases at V and 5 bases at J, with 10 bases between the two ends. The CDR3 is CASGLVRQTETQYF. Written as DNA, the CDR3 is TGTGCTAGTGGTTTGGTTCGACAGACGGAGACCCAGTACTTC.

The rearrangement links TRBV2 to TRBJ1-5; no clear D gene. V lost 6 bases to trimming and J lost 0 bases, with 9 bases between them. CDR3 length: 14 residues. Germline CDR1 SNHLY, CDR2 FYNNEI. CDR3 amino acids: CASSETDSNQPQHF. CDR3 nucleotides: TGTGCCAGCAGCGAAACAGATAGCAATCAGCCCCAGCATTTT.